The 27 T cell receptor beta chains reported below all come from one sample, sequenced in a study of T cells expressing NK-cell markers. TCRdb re-called the 5' RACE reads and shows each CDR3 protein once, DNA omitted. The data include hundreds of thousands of distinct CDR3 sequences; the top ten clones carry around 3.3%. Input material: blood T cells: a sorted CD56 or NKG2C T cell subset, CD4+ or CD8+ T cells, or bulk PBMC T cells (not recorded which). These receptors came from a man between 18 and 29 years old in good health.

CDR3 residues: CASSFVRLLGETGELFF. The chain carries TRBV12-3 or TRBV12-4 and TRBJ2-2; with no DNA, the TCRdb D assignment of TRBD1 cannot be verified. This CDR3 contains 17 residues.

This chain connects TRBV29-1 to TRBJ2-5; there is no DNA to check the TCRdb D call of TRBD1. CDR1 is SQVTM, CDR2 ANQGSEA, per germline. The CDR3 spans 15 residues. CDR3 in amino acids: CSVDSRDRGPETQYF.

The chain carries TRBV7-9 and TRBJ2-1; TCRdb reports TRBD1, a call that lacks DNA to check it against. Per the germline V gene, CDR1 is SEHNR and CDR2 is FQNEAQ (reference sequence). The CDR3 runs to 15 residues. This chain's CDR3 is CASSKDTSRYNEQFF.

The rearrangement links TRBV24-1 to TRBJ2-1; TCRdb reports TRBD1, a call that lacks DNA to check it against. The CDR3 has 14 residues. The V gene's germline CDR1 is KGHDR and CDR2 SFDVKD. The CDR3: CATSDLRERDEQFF.

The chain is built from TRBV3-1 and TRBJ2-1; no DNA is available, so the TRBD2 call from TCRdb remains unchecked. This CDR3 has 15 residues. Germline V lookup: CDR1 LGHDT, CDR2 YNNKEL (reference sequence). Here the CDR3 reads CASSQGLAGVNEQFF.

The chain recombines TRBV29-1 with TRBJ2-2; the D call of TRBD2 rests on TCRdb alone, since no DNA is present to check it. This CDR3 has 15 residues. CDR1 and CDR2 (germline): SQVTM, ANQGSEA. The CDR3 here is CSAGLAIERTGELFF.

The rearrangement links TRBV9 to TRBJ2-1; TCRdb's D call of TRBD2 is untestable without DNA. Looked up from germline, CDR1 is SGDLS and CDR2 is YYNGEE. CDR3 length: 16 amino acids. Here the CDR3 reads CASSGILAGPSGEQFF.

The genes are TRBV7-6 and TRBJ1-2; TCRdb names TRBD1, which stays unverified in the absence of DNA. Per the germline V gene, CDR1 is SGHVS and CDR2 is FNYEAQ. This CDR3 region has 13 residues. CDR3 region: CASSLETGDGYTF.

This CDR3 reads CASSLADRGVSYNEQFF. This chain joins TRBV5-6 and TRBJ2-1; with no DNA, the TCRdb D assignment of TRBD1 cannot be verified. In germline, CDR1 is SGHDT, CDR2 YYEEEE. This CDR3 has 17 residues.

The chain combines TRBV27 with TRBJ1-3; TCRdb lists TRBD1, though no DNA is available to test this call. The CDR3 covers 14 residues. CDR1 is MNHEY and CDR2 is SMNVEV in the germline V gene (reference sequence). The CDR3 region is CASSFRGGGNTIYF.

The chain combines TRBV20-1 with TRBJ2-2. Germline CDR1 DFQATT, CDR2 SNEGSKA (reference sequence). This CDR3 contains 14 residues. CDR3 sequence reads: CSASTPVGTGELFF.

This sequence joins TRBV7-2 and TRBJ2-3; TCRdb's D call, TRBD1, is unchecked because there is no DNA. Germline V gives CDR1 SGHTA, CDR2 FQGNSA. The CDR3 is 12 amino acids. This CDR3 is CASSLVQDLEYF.

V and J are TRBV30 and TRBJ2-1; TCRdb designates TRBD2, a call that cannot be tested without DNA. CDR1 is GTSNPN and CDR2 is SVGIG in the germline V gene (reference sequence). The CDR3 runs 14 residues. The CDR3 reads CAWNIAGGTYEQFF.

The gene calls are TRBV12-3 or TRBV12-4 and TRBJ2-7; TCRdb lists TRBD2, though no DNA is available to test this call. The CDR3 contains 14 residues. CDR3 in amino acids: CASSPHPRAYEQYF.

The chain uses TRBV15 and TRBJ1-1; TCRdb selects TRBD1, and the lack of DNA leaves this call unchecked. This CDR3 contains 14 residues. Germline CDR1 LNHNV, CDR2 YYDKDF (reference sequence). CDR3 protein: CATNPRTGAGEAFF.

The chain carries TRBV27 and TRBJ2-5. There are 15 residues in the CDR3. The germline CDR1 and CDR2 sequences are MNHEY and SMNVEV (reference sequence). The chain's CDR3 is CASSPIDGYQETQYF.

The chain carries TRBV29-1 and TRBJ2-3; TCRdb proposes TRBD1, but this gene call is untestable without DNA. Germline CDR1 and CDR2: SQVTM and ANQGSEA. The CDR3 is 14 amino acids. This CDR3 is CSVAVGSPTDTQYF.

The genes are TRBV20-1 and TRBJ2-4. Germline V gene sequence: CDR1 DFQATT, CDR2 SNEGSKA (reference sequence). This CDR3 contains 14 residues. The chain's CDR3 is CSARSLLAKNIQYF.

The chain is built from TRBV6-5 and TRBJ1-1; TCRdb lists TRBD1, though no DNA is available to test this call. Germline V gene data show CDR1 as MNHEY and CDR2 as SVGAGI. The CDR3 is 15 amino acids. The CDR3: CASSSLPGGQTEAFF.

The genes are TRBV4-1 and TRBJ2-5; TCRdb's D call of TRBD2 is untestable without DNA. Per germline, CDR1 MGHRA and CDR2 YSYEKL. This CDR3 has 15 amino acids. The CDR3 loop reads CASSQDGAGGETQYF.

The chain uses TRBV5-1 and TRBJ2-5; the TRBD2 assignment by TCRdb is unverifiable without DNA. The CDR3 runs 16 residues. From germline, CDR1 is SGHRS and CDR2 YFSETQ. CDR3 region: CASSLTSGRAEETQYF.

This chain connects TRBV3-1 to TRBJ2-2; TCRdb lists TRBD1, though no DNA is available to test this call. The V gene's germline CDR1 is LGHDT and CDR2 YNNKEL (reference sequence). This CDR3 spans 15 amino acids. This CDR3 reads CASSPGRTNTGELFF.

V is TRBV20-1 and J is TRBJ1-4. CDR3 length: 13 residues. Germline assignment: CDR1 DFQATT and CDR2 SNEGSKA (reference sequence). CDR3 protein: CSASDRINEKLFF.

The chain has TRBV29-1 and TRBJ1-6; TCRdb reports TRBD1, a call that lacks DNA to check it against. This CDR3 is built from 14 residues. Per germline, CDR1 SQVTM and CDR2 ANQGSEA. CDR3 sequence reads: CSVSTGPRDSPLHF.

The V gene is TRBV29-1, the J gene TRBJ2-1. Germline values: CDR1 SQVTM, CDR2 ANQGSEA. The CDR3 has 15 residues. CDR3 region: CSVEEGIGFNNEQFF.

V gene TRBV28 combines with J gene TRBJ2-2; TCRdb selects TRBD2, and the lack of DNA leaves this call unchecked. This CDR3 spans 16 amino acids. Germline values: CDR1 MDHEN, CDR2 SYDVKM. CDR3 protein: CASSQASGSGTGELFF.

The V call is TRBV12-3 or TRBV12-4, the J call TRBJ1-2; TCRdb proposes TRBD1, but this gene call is untestable without DNA. CDR3 size: 14 residues. This CDR3 reads CASSRDAGGDGYTF.